This TCR beta chain appears in the sequencing data of a study of cytomegalovirus exposure and HLA in healthy donors. Points from the study as a whole: The study labeled 164 TCR beta chains cytomegalovirus-associated.

In the case of this clone: Its specificity is unknown.

The CDR3 has 15 amino acids. Germline loops: CDR1 MNHEY, CDR2 SMNVEV (reference sequence). The ends lost 3 bases at V and 0 bases at J; junction bases unmatched: 1. TCRdb keeps only in-frame clones here, not all; method: immunoSEQ multiplex PCR. Found here are around 300,000 clones, roughly 85% of them singletons; the top ten hold about 1%. This TCR came from a woman between 18 and 30 years old in good health and CMV-seronegative. The sample was PBMCs. The chain uses TRBV27 and TRBJ2-1; TRBD2 matches 8 bases. CDR3 protein: CASSFSGSSYNEQFF. The CDR3 DNA reads TGTGCCAGCAGTTTCAGCGGGAGCTCCTACAATGAGCAGTTCTTC.